This is a list of T cell receptor beta chains from one sample in a study of shared clonotypes between healthy human individuals. Profiled with immunoSEQ multiplex PCR; TCRdb holds only in-frame clones, not every one. The sample gives 1.4 million to 1.5 million clones, over 95% of which show up once; approximately 1.1% is in the top ten. Sequences were obtained from naive CD4+ T cells sorted from blood. These TCRs come from a man aged 25-45 years in good health. Each CDR3 is given with its conserved first and last residue. A D gene is named only where the DNA matches it firmly. Clone size, where shown, is once, few, many, or a class for clones that have expanded.

abundance	d_gene	v_gene	j_gene	CDR3aa	CDR3nt
NA	TRBD1	TRBV29-1	TRBJ1-1	CSVHRTGVLDTEAFF	TGCAGCGTTCATAGGACAGGGGTCTTGGACACTGAAGCTTTCTTT
NA	TRBD1	TRBV18	TRBJ2-1	CASSPRTGVDNEQFF	TGTGCCAGCTCACCACGGACAGGGGTAGACAATGAGCAGTTCTTC
NA	NA	TRBV6-5	TRBJ2-7	CASSYSGSRSSYEQYF	TGTGCCAGCAGTTACTCGGGCTCCCGGAGCTCCTACGAGCAGTACTTC
NA	TRBD1	TRBV15	TRBJ2-7	CATSRTGGSSYEQYF	TGTGCCACCAGCAGGACAGGGGGGAGCTCCTACGAGCAGTACTTC
NA	TRBD1	TRBV18	TRBJ1-4	CATKGQLNEKLFF	TGTGCCACTAAGGGACAGCTAAATGAAAAACTGTTTTTT
NA	NA	TRBV7-9	TRBJ2-3	CASSASGQSTDTQYF	TGTGCCAGCAGCGCAAGCGGGCAAAGCACAGATACGCAGTATTTT
once	NA	TRBV18	TRBJ2-5	CASSQDRETQYF	TGTGCCAGCTCACAAGACCGTGAGACCCAGTACTTC
NA	NA	TRBV7-9	TRBJ2-1	CASSLSSPGDQFF	TGTGCCAGCAGCTTAAGTTCCCCGGGTGACCAGTTCTTC
NA	TRBD1	TRBV9	TRBJ1-2	CASSVGGQGTYGYTF	TGTGCCAGCAGCGTAGGGGGACAGGGAACCTATGGCTACACCTTC
NA	NA	TRBV30	TRBJ1-5	CAGGEWCNQPQHF	TGTGCCGGAGGGGAATGGTGCAATCAGCCCCAGCATTTT
NA	NA	TRBV27	TRBJ2-2	CASRGQSGELFF	TGTGCCAGCAGAGGACAGAGCGGGGAGCTGTTTTTT
NA	TRBD1	TRBV5-4	TRBJ2-2	CASSSGTGGSGELFF	TGTGCCAGCAGCTCCGGGACAGGGGGCTCCGGGGAGCTGTTTTTT
NA	NA	TRBV27	TRBJ1-5	CASSLGSGRNQPQHF	TGTGCCAGCAGTTTAGGGTCCGGTCGGAATCAGCCCCAGCATTTT
NA	TRBD2	TRBV5-1	TRBJ2-7	CASSHGGGYEQYF	TGCGCCAGCAGCCACGGGGGGGGCTACGAGCAGTACTTC
once	NA	TRBV2	TRBJ2-1	CASSGGGANEQFF	TGTGCCAGCAGTGGAGGAGGGGCAAATGAGCAGTTCTTC
NA	TRBD2	TRBV27	TRBJ2-3	CASSPLAGGPTDTQYF	TGTGCCAGCAGTCCCCTAGCGGGAGGGCCCACGGATACGCAGTATTTT
NA	NA	TRBV7-8	TRBJ1-5	CASSNNQLRSWGVNQPQHF	TGTGCCAGCAGCAACAACCAGCTCCGGTCGTGGGGGGTCAATCAGCCCCAACATTTT
NA	TRBD1	TRBV6-1	TRBJ1-1	CASSDRGDEAFF	TGTGCCAGCAGTGACAGGGGGGATGAAGCTTTCTTT
NA	NA	TRBV29-1	TRBJ2-7	CSVARGTLDEQYF	TGCAGCGTTGCCCGCGGGACTCTCGACGAGCAGTACTTC
NA	TRBD2	TRBV10-3	TRBJ2-1	CAISTSESFGEQFF	TGTGCCATCAGTACTAGCGAATCCTTCGGTGAGCAGTTCTTC
NA	TRBD1	TRBV4-1	TRBJ2-7	CASSHSGTGVEQYF	TGCGCCAGCAGCCACTCAGGGACAGGGGTCGAGCAGTACTTC
NA	TRBD2	TRBV5-1	TRBJ2-1	CASSMGLAGHYTYNEQFF	TGCGCCAGCAGCATGGGACTAGCGGGACACTACACCTACAATGAGCAGTTCTTC
NA	TRBD1	TRBV6-4	TRBJ2-1	CASSEGTGFLDEQFF	TGTGCCAGCAGTGAAGGGACAGGGTTTCTAGATGAGCAGTTCTTC
once	TRBD1	TRBV5-1	TRBJ1-4	CASSTGDSATNEKLFF	TGCGCCAGCAGCACGGGGGACAGCGCAACTAATGAAAAACTGTTTTTT
NA	NA	TRBV27	TRBJ2-3	CASSLTEPVDTQYF	TGTGCCAGCAGTTTAACCGAGCCGGTCGATACGCAGTATTTT
NA	TRBD1	TRBV2	TRBJ1-2	CASSVAGQGRDGYTF	TGTGCCAGCAGTGTCGCTGGACAGGGGAGGGATGGCTACACCTTC
NA	NA	TRBV5-4	TRBJ2-1	CASSLLNEQFF	TGTGCCAGCAGCTTACTCAATGAGCAGTTCTTC
NA	NA	TRBV9	TRBJ1-1	CASSVVVAFTEAFF	TGTGCCAGCAGCGTAGTCGTGGCCTTCACTGAAGCTTTCTTT